This T cell receptor beta chain comes out of a study of blood T cells in healthy people across ages. Germline assignment: CDR1 MNHEY and CDR2 SVGAGI. The CDR3 contains 15 residues. A sample-barcoded 5' primer and a J-beta primer mix were used in a second PCR of roughly 6 to 11 cycles. TCRdb redid the calling of the 5' RACE reads with MiXCR, one entry per CDR3 protein. The sample records 500,000 to 650,000 distinct CDR3 sequences, 27% being singletons. This sample was also put to use in a study of T cells of mothers and their children.

J is TRBJ2-7 and V is TRBV6-5; 9 bases agree with TRBD1. The DNA end is more similar to TRBJ2-1, so the J call may be wrong. Material: blood. The sequence derives from a boy aged 2-9 years in good health. CDR3: CASRASGTGFNEQFF. For the CDR3, the DNA is TGTGCCAGCAGGGCATCCGGGACAGGGTTCAATGAGCAGTTCTTC.